Listed below are T cell receptor beta chains from one sample, sequenced in a study of response to subunit inactivated influenza vaccine. Each CDR3 protein gets one entry after TCRdb re-called the RT-PCR reads with MiXCR. The sample includes 450,000 to 700,000 distinct CDR3 sequences, 12% to 15% of them seen just once. The sample was PBMCs from blood, taken 11 to 12 days after vaccination. These TCRs come from a man aged 45-65 years who received an inactivated influenza vaccine. Both conserved end residues are part of each CDR3. The D gene is left open where the match is weak. Clone size appears in some rows only: once, few, many, or a class for an expanded clone.

d_call j_call v_call clone_size cdr3_nt cdr3_aa
TRBD1 TRBJ1-1 TRBV6-1 NA TGTGCCAGCTTTGGACAGGGGGAGCGGAACACTGAAGCTTTCTTT CASFGQGERNTEAFF
NA TRBJ1-2 TRBV3-1 few TGTGCCAGCCAAGGTTTAGGGGTTGCCCTTAACTATGGCTACACCTTC CASQGLGVALNYGYTF
NA TRBJ1-1 TRBV29-1 few TGCAGCGTTTCAGGGACGGCGGTTGAAGCTTTCTTT CSVSGTAVEAFF
NA TRBJ1-5 TRBV29-1 NA TGCAGCGTGCTACTAGGGAAAGAACAGGGTAAGAAACAGCCCCAGCATTTT CSVLLGKEQGKKQPQHF
TRBD1 TRBJ1-2 TRBV5-1 many TGCGCCAGCAGCTCAGGGACAGGGGCCCATGGCTACACCTTC CASSSGTGAHGYTF
NA TRBJ2-7 TRBV12-3/TRBV12-4 few TGTGCCAGCAGTCAATACTGGGAGCAGTACTTC CASSQYWEQYF
NA TRBJ1-5 TRBV27 many TGTGCCAGCACGACAAATATTGGACAGCCCCAGCATTTT CASTTNIGQPQHF
NA TRBJ2-1 TRBV25-1 many TGTGCCAGCAGTGAATCCGGAGGGGGCTACAATGAGCAGTTCTTC CASSESGGGYNEQFF
TRBD1 TRBJ2-3 TRBV5-1 NA TGCGCCAGCAGCTTGGCCCCGACAGGGTCGGGCACAGATACGCAGTATTTT CASSLAPTGSGTDTQYF
TRBD2 TRBJ2-3 TRBV5-1 NA TGCGCCAGCAGCTCGCCTCTAGCGGGGGGACTCACAGATACGCAGTATTTT CASSSPLAGGLTDTQYF
NA TRBJ1-1 TRBV12-3/TRBV12-4 many TGTGCCAGCATTATGAACACTGAAGCTTTCTTT CASIMNTEAFF
TRBD1 TRBJ1-1 TRBV7-9 NA TGTGCCAGCAGCTCGACAGGGACGAGGGGAAACACTGAAGCTTTCTTT CASSSTGTRGNTEAFF
TRBD2 TRBJ2-3 TRBV10-3 few TGTGCCATCAGCCCGGGACTAGGGGGTAAAGATACGCAGTATTTT CAISPGLGGKDTQYF
NA TRBJ2-1 TRBV20-1 few TGCAGTGCCAAGGCGTCCGCCGGGAGTGAGCAGTTCTTC CSAKASAGSEQFF
TRBD1 TRBJ2-7 TRBV6-1 few TGTGCCAGCAAGCAGGGGGAAACCTACGAGCAGTACTTC CASKQGETYEQYF
NA TRBJ2-7 TRBV7-9 NA TGTGCCAGCAGCCACGCACGGTACGAGCAGTACTTC CASSHARYEQYF
TRBD1 TRBJ2-5 TRBV24-1 NA TGTGCCACCAGTGATTTGGGTCAGGGGGCCGCGCAAGAGACCCAGTACTTC CATSDLGQGAAQETQYF
NA TRBJ1-6 TRBV20-1 NA TGCAGTGCTAGAGGGACCGAGATGTATAATTCACCCCTCCACTTT CSARGTEMYNSPLHF
NA TRBJ1-5 TRBV7-2 few TGTGCCAGCAGCTCCCTCGGCAGGGAATCAAGTCAGCCCCAGCATTTT CASSSLGRESSQPQHF
NA TRBJ2-7 TRBV9 few TGTGCCAGCACCGAAGGGGCCCCCTACGAGCAGTACTTC CASTEGAPYEQYF
NA TRBJ2-5 TRBV7-2 NA TGTGCCAGCAGCACCCTGGGGCCCCCAGAGACCCAGTACTTC CASSTLGPPETQYF
NA TRBJ2-7 TRBV6-2/TRBV6-3 few TGTGCCAGCAGTTATTGGGGGGCAGACGAGCAGTACTTC CASSYWGADEQYF
TRBD2 TRBJ2-1 TRBV12-3/TRBV12-4 few TGTGCCAGCAGGACTAGCGGGAACAATGAGCAGTTCTTC CASRTSGNNEQFF
TRBD1 TRBJ2-7 TRBV6-2/TRBV6-3 NA TGTGCCAGCAGTCCCTCCGACAGGGGGCACGACGAGCAGTACTTC CASSPSDRGHDEQYF
NA TRBJ2-3 TRBV5-1 NA TGCGCCAGCAGCTTCGCGCGCCAGGGAAGGTTTGTCAGCACAGATACGCAGTATTTT CASSFARQGRFVSTDTQYF
TRBD2 TRBJ2-1 TRBV20-1 NA TGCAGTGCTACCGTGCCGGGAGGGCCGGGTGAGCAGTTCTTC CSATVPGGPGEQFF
NA TRBJ1-2 TRBV4-3 many TGCGCCAGCAGCCAAGATCGGACAGAGGGCTATGGCTACACCTTC CASSQDRTEGYGYTF
TRBD1 TRBJ2-5 TRBV5-5 few TGTGCCAGCACCACCGGCCCGGGACAGGGATTGGAAGAGACCCAGTACTTC CASTTGPGQGLEETQYF
TRBD1 TRBJ2-2 TRBV11-2 many TGTGCCAGCAGCTTGAGTACAGGGGTCACCGGGGAGCTGTTTTTT CASSLSTGVTGELFF
NA TRBJ1-2 TRBV12-3/TRBV12-4 NA TGTGCCAGCAGTTTTGGGGGGGGGAATTTAGGCTACACCTTC CASSFGGGNLGYTF
NA TRBJ1-1 TRBV28 NA TGTGCCAGCAGTTTTACAGGATTTGAAGCTTTCTTT CASSFTGFEAFF
TRBD1 TRBJ2-6 TRBV2 few TGTGCCAGCAGTGGGGACAGAACTGGGGCCAACGTCCTGACTTTC CASSGDRTGANVLTF
TRBD1 TRBJ2-5 TRBV14 NA TGTGCCAGCAGCCAATGGACAGGGTGGCAAGAGACCCAGTACTTC CASSQWTGWQETQYF
TRBD1 TRBJ2-7 TRBV29-1 NA TGCAGCGTTGGGGAGACAGGGGGCTACGAGCAGTACTTC CSVGETGGYEQYF
NA TRBJ2-1 TRBV7-3 NA TGTGCCAGCAGCTTAACTGCGGCGGTTGGCTACAATGAGCAGTTCTTC CASSLTAAVGYNEQFF
NA TRBJ2-1 TRBV9 NA TGTGCCAGCAGCGCCTCCGTCTTGAGCTCCTACAATGAGCAGTTCTTC CASSASVLSSYNEQFF
NA TRBJ1-5 TRBV12-3/TRBV12-4 NA TGTGCCAGCAGCCGGACATTTCAGCCCCAGCATTTT CASSRTFQPQHF
NA TRBJ2-1 TRBV7-8 NA TGTGCCAGCAGCTTAGGCGGGGCCACCTACAATGAGCAGTTCTTC CASSLGGATYNEQFF
NA TRBJ2-7 TRBV4-3 few TGCGCCAGCAGCCAAGTTCAGGGGCGCGGACTTGTCTCCTACGAGCAGTACTTC CASSQVQGRGLVSYEQYF
NA TRBJ1-1 TRBV7-3 NA TGTGCCAGCAGCTCCGGGGGACCGAACACTGAAGCTTTCTTT CASSSGGPNTEAFF
NA TRBJ1-2 TRBV2 few TGTGCCAGCAGTTTTGAACTAGCTAACTATGGCTACACCTTC CASSFELANYGYTF
NA TRBJ1-2 TRBV7-2 few TGTGCCAGCAGCACATTCGGGTCGGGAGCAAACTATGGCTACACCTTC CASSTFGSGANYGYTF
NA TRBJ2-1 TRBV7-2 NA TGTGCCAGCAGCTCGGTCCGCAATGAGCAGTTCTTC CASSSVRNEQFF
TRBD2 TRBJ2-7 TRBV6-6 NA TGTGCCAGCAGTTACCCGGGGGGTTACGAGCAGTACTTC CASSYPGGYEQYF
NA TRBJ2-7 TRBV28 NA TGTGCCAGCAGTTCATACAGGGCCCCTTGGGGCGAGCAGTACTTC CASSSYRAPWGEQYF
TRBD1 TRBJ1-2 TRBV7-9 many TGTGCCAGCAGCTTAGCAGGGGGCGACTATGGCTACACCTTC CASSLAGGDYGYTF
NA TRBJ2-2 TRBV7-3 few TGTGCCAGCAGCTTAATGGGGGCGAACACCGGGGAGCTGTTTTTT CASSLMGANTGELFF
TRBD2 TRBJ2-1 TRBV15 few TGTGCCACCTCAATTAGCGGGATTTCATATGAGCAGTTCTTC CATSISGISYEQFF
NA TRBJ1-1 TRBV28 few TGTGCCAGCAGTCGCCGCGGCATAGGATCTGGTGCTTTCTTT CASSRRGIGSGAFF